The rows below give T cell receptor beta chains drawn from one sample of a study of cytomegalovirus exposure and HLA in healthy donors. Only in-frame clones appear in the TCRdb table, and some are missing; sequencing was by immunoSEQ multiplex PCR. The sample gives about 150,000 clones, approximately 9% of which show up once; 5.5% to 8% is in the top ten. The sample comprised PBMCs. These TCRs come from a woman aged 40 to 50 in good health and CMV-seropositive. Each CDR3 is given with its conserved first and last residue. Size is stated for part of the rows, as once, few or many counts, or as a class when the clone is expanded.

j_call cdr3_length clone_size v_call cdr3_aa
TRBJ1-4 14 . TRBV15 CATSRGQGEEKLFF
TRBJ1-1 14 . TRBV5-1 CASSWTGANTEAFF
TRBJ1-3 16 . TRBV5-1 CASTPSPDRLGNTIYF
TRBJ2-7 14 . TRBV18 CASSPYRTDYEQYF
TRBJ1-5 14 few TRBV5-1 CASSLDGSNQPQHF
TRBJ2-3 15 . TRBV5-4 CASSLEGGATDTQYF
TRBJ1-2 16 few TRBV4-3 CASSQDLAGGFYGYTF
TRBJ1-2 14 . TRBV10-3 CAISEGQGVYGYTF
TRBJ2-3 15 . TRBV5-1 CASSSGTGTTDTQYF
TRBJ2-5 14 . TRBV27 CASSFRGSQETQYF
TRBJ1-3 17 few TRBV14 CASSQAARASSGNTIYF
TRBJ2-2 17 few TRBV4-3 CASSQGRDRVNTGELFF
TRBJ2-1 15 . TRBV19 CASSITGLGFNEQFF
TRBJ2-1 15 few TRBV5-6 CASSLPGQGPDEQFF
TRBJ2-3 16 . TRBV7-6 CASSLVERSSTDTQYF
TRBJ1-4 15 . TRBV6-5 CASSYRPGKSEKLFF
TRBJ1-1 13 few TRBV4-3 CASSQAGFTEAFF
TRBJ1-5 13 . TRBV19 CASSMGLNQPQHF
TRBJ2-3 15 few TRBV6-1 CASSERTRGPDTQYF
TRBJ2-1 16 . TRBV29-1 CSVEAGLAGYYNEQFF
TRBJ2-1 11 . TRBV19 CASRAVNEQFF
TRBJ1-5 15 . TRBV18 CASSLQGGSNQPQHF
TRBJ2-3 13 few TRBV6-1 CASRGQTADTQYF
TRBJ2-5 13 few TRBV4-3 CASSQEIGETQYF
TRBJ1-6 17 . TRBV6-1 CASSEVRGSSYNSPLHF
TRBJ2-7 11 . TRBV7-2 CASSPSYEQYF
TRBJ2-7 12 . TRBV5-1 CASSPEGYEQYF
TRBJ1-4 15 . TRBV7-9 CASSRQGATNEKLFF
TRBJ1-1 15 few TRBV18 CASSPGTGGNTEAFF
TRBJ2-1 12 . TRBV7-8 CASSPGQGEQFF
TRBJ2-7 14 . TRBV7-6 CASSLGASSYEQYF
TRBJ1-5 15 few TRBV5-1 CASSFGTGGDQPQHF
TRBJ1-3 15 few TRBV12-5 CASGLQGSSGNTIYF
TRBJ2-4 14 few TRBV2 CATSRELAKNIQYF
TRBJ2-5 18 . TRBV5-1 CASSPGLAGGPIKETQYF
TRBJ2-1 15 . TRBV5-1 CASSSLAGGNNEQFF
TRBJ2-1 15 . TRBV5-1 CASSLPGLAGFEQFF
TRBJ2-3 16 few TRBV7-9 CASRTAGGTSTDTQYF
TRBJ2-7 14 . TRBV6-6 CASSLAGGGYEQYF
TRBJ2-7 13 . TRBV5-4 CASSSGLAYEQYF
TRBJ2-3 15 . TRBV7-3 CASSRLAGGTDKQYF
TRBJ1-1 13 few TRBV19 CASSPNKNTEAFF
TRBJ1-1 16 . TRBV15 CATSRDQARTNTEAFF
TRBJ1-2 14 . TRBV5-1 CASSLGRGSRGYTF
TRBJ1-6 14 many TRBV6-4 CASSDGREGSPLHF
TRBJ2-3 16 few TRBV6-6 CASSYSRTGTQDTQYF
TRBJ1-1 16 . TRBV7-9 CASSPDRSNMNTEAFF
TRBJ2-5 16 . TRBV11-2 CASSLGQEKSTWEQYF
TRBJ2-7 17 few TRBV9 CASRCIFSQGQTYEQYF
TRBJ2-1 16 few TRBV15 CATSRGLAGGYNEQFF
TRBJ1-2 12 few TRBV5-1 CASSLTDYGYTF
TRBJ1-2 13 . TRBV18 CASSLGTGGGYTF